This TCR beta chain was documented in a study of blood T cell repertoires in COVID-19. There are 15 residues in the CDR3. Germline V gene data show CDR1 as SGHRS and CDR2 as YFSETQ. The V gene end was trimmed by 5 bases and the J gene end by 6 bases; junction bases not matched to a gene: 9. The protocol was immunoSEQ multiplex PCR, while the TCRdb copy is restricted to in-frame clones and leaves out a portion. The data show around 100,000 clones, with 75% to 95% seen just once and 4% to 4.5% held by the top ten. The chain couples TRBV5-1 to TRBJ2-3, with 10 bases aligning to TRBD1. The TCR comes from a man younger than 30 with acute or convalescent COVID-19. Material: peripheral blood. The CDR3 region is CASRTGQGYGDTQYF. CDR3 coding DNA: TGCGCCAGCAGAACGGGACAGGGGTATGGGGATACGCAGTATTTT.